This note documents a single TCR beta chain sequence. Its antigen remains unidentified. CDR3 length: 18 amino acids. Germline lookup yields CDR1 SEHNR and CDR2 FQNEAQ (reference sequence). With 4 bases clipped from V and 2 bases from J, the junction kept 10 bases outside the gene matches. The sample originates from a study of long-term antiretroviral therapy in people with HIV. Study outcomes and limitations: An increase in diversity followed ART, yet levels stayed below transplant donor controls. Spans of CDR3 length were tighter for HIV repertoires than for controls.

At least one PBMC sample before ART and at least two after were required. At the survey level, the v3.0 immunoSEQ assay was run. This table comes from immunoSEQ multiplex PCR, and its TCRdb copy is limited to in-frame clones, with some not included. The sample has under 25,000 clones; around 85% are singletons. V and J are TRBV7-9 and TRBJ2-3; 12 bases line up with TRBD1. The starting material was unsorted PBMCs, obtained 1.6 years after starting antiretroviral therapy. This clonotype was sampled from a man aged 40-49 years with HIV. The CDR3 bases are TGTGCCAGCAGCTCGCCTGGGGACAGGGGGCGTACCACAGATACGCAGTATTTT. As protein: CASSSPGDRGRTTDTQYF. The entire variable domain, with the rest obtained from reference TRBV7-9 and TRBJ2-3, is as follows: DTGVSQNPRHKITKRGQNVTFRCDPISEHNRLYWYRQTLGQGPEFLTYFQNEAQLEKSRLLSDRFSAERPKGSFSTLEIQRTEQGDSAMYLCASSSPGDRGRTTDTQYFGPGTRLTVL.